The text below deals with one TCR beta chain. The data were taken from a study of T cell changes during pregnancy in multiple sclerosis. The CDR3 has 13 amino acids. The V gene's germline CDR1 is SGHDT and CDR2 YYEEEE. The V gene lost 3 bases and the J gene lost 1 base, with 7 bases spanning the gap. Clones were read by immunoSEQ multiplex PCR, and TCRdb kept only the in-frame ones, dropping some. The sample records roughly 45,000 clones, about 87% being singletons. This material consisted of CD4+ T cells from peripheral blood mononuclear cells, taken in the second trimester of pregnancy. The chain employs TRBV5-6 and TRBJ1-1, with no clear D. This sequence originates from a female donor with multiple sclerosis, enrolled in a pregnancy study. CDR3 protein: CASSSQRNTEAFF. CDR3 DNA: TGTGCCAGCAGCTCACAGAGGAACACTGAAGCTTTCTTT.